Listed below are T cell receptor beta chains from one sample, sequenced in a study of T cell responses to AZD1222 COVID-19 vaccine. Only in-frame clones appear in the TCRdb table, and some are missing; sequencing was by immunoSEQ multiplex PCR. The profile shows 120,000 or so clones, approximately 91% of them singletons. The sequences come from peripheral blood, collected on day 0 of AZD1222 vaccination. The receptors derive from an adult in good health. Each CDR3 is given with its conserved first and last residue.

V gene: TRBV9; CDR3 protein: CASSVSQGGQPQHF
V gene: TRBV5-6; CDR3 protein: CARSWGGGLAKNIQYF
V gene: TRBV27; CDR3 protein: CASTAGGQDTQYF
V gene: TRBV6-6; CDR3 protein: CASTTGLAGEQFF
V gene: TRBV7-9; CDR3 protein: CASSQTGTNNSPLHF
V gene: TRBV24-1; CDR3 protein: CATSDSGGSYEQYF
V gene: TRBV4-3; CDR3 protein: CASSQDLNQPQHF
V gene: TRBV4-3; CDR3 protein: CASSQTGLPSSYEQYF
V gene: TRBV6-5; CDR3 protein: CASSYSSGGQPQHF
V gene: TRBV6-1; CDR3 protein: CASSEPLDRGLDEQYF
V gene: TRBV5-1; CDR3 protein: CASSSMGLATNEQFF
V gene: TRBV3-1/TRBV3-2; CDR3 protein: CASSQNMSPNEKLFF
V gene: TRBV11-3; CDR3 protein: CASSLGTREQFF
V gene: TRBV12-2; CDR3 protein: CASRWRDCEEPETQYF
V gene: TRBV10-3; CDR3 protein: CAISSNTPETQYF
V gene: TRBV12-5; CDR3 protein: CASGLVFSNQPQHF
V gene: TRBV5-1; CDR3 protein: CASSYTSGTGGTEAFF
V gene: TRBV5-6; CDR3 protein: CASSLRLVYNNEQFF
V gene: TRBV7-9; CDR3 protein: CASTRGRGYGYTF
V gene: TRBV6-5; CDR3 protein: CAIQIRGTGELFF